Detailed here is one T cell receptor (beta chain). The specificity of this receptor is unknown. No much larger clonotype is one base removed from it; base qualities were not supplied. Reading from cysteine to phenylalanine, the CDR3 counts 15 amino acids. Of the read, only the CDR3 DNA is kept; its 45 bases are in frame from base 1. Deletion took 0 bases off V and 4 bases off J, with a span of 12 bases between the germline ends. CDR1 and CDR2, per the germline V gene, are ENHRY and SYGVKD. The immunoSEQ Assay, a bias-controlled multiplex PCR, was used to amplify TCRbeta CDR3 regions from genomic DNA. From the authors' description of their analysis: Within the assay, amplification of reference gene primers was used to estimate how many nucleated cells each sample contained. Sequence reads were collapsed and filtered to measure the absolute abundance of every unique TCRbeta CDR3 rearrangement. For each sample, productive Simpson clonality was calculated as the square root of Simpson's diversity index across productive rearrangements. TCRdb obtained this table from immuneACCESS and retained in-frame rearrangements with V and J assigned. These tables miss some clones; where compared with another copy, unresolved V genes account for less than half of the shortfall, and the remainder is unexplained. That table gives V, J and clone size, and the DNA gave D and trimming. The sample includes hundreds of thousands of clones, with roughly 90% observed a single time. Jointly, the top ten make up around 6% of the sample.

Samples from volunteer blood donors who had recovered from COVID-19 were contributed by a second Seattle source. The collaborating institutions used their own protocols to collect whole blood in K2EDTA tubes. Collaborator samples were shipped for TCRbeta analysis as frozen whole blood, isolated PBMCs, or DNA extracted from either sample type. The data belong to a study of blood T cell repertoires in COVID-19 (TCRdb year 2020). Study-wide context: Samples covering the acute and convalescent phases of COVID-19 were provided by collaborators in the United States, Italy and Spain. The prospective study material was composed of cDNA or gDNA derived from T cells, B-cell-depleted T cells, or PBMCs. Subjects who had been exposed to COVID-19, were actively infected with it, or had recovered from it provided the deeply sampled blood TCRbeta repertoires that made up the dataset. The repertoires were released in a freely available public database meant as a resource for research on the immune response to SARS-CoV-2. Samples were obtained from the ongoing ImmuneRACE study (first 160 participants) and from about 1,300 subjects provided by 6 global collaborators. Sample metadata almost always included a de-identified subject ID, COVID-19 status, age in years and sex. Where available, HLA class I and class II types were obtained from metadata supplied by the sample provider rather than from assay-based typing.

Study-level results and caveats: The amount of clinical and demographic metadata varied by source and participant and was provided uncurated.

The sequencing input was peripheral blood. This sequence originates from a man aged 60 to 75 who had recovered from COVID-19. Recombination connected TRBV10-3 to TRBJ1-2, with TRBD1 perhaps the D gene, on 5 matching bases. The DNA sequence reads TGTGCCATCAGTGAGTCGGGCCGGAGGGGCTATGGCTACACCTTC. Translation gives CAISESGRRGYGYTF.